This T cell receptor beta chain stems from a study of cytomegalovirus exposure and HLA in healthy donors. The PCR had 60 Vbeta and 13 Jbeta primers. Clones were sequenced by immunoSEQ multiplex PCR, and TCRdb holds only the in-frame ones, with some missing. The repertoire holds about 110,000 clones, with about 80% as singletons. V was clipped by 5 bases and J by 0 bases; unmatched bases: 3. CDR3 length: 14 residues. Germline-derived CDR1 and CDR2 are KGHSH and LQKENI. Specimen: PBMCs. The chain has TRBV18 and TRBJ2-7, with 8 bases identical to TRBD2. The receptor comes from a woman between 55 and 75 years old in good health and CMV-seropositive. CDR3 protein: CASSSSGSSYEQYF. The DNA of the CDR3 is TGTGCCAGCTCATCGAGCGGGAGCTCCTACGAGCAGTACTTC.